The subject of this entry is one T cell receptor (beta chain). Its antigen is still unknown. Qualities for individual bases were not recorded, and no much larger clone is one base off. The sample belongs to a study of T cells after yellow fever vaccination (dated by TCRdb to the late 2010s). General notes on the study: The SMART-Seq v4 Ultra Low Input RNA kit was used to prepare libraries from fractions with low cell numbers. The cohort comprised two healthy male donors, one aged 18 to 29 and one aged 30 to 40 years. Blood was drawn at multiple timepoints before and after primary and secondary immunization, with bulk PBMC replicates and cell subsets isolated. To follow T-cell clones before and after both primary and booster YFV17D yellow fever vaccination, bulk TCR alpha and beta repertoires underwent longitudinal sequencing. Overall results and qualifications from the work: After the booster, most clones that had expanded after primary vaccination were detected again (around 97% of CD4 and more than 85% of CD8), suggesting broad maintenance of memory. The secondary T-cell response was weaker than the primary response but faster, peaking on day 5 instead of day 15. A small fraction of clonotypes appeared in both the CD4 and CD8 compartments, likely as a result of convergent recombination. Computational filtering was required because FACS-sorted repertoires could contain abundant contaminating clonotypes from the bulk population. The study included only two donors, which limits how far the findings can be generalized.

For this chain, trimming is 3 bases at the V end and 6 bases at the J end, and the number of junction bases without a gene match is 7. The CDR3 holds 14 amino acids from the cysteine to the phenylalanine. The retained sequence is limited to the CDR3, 42 bases, with the frame set at the first base. For CDR1 and CDR2, the germline V gene (reference sequence) lists MNHEY and SMNVEV. Instrument on record: Illumina NovaSeq 6000. TCR cDNA was made using 5'RACE template switching, a step that added a universal primer site and unique molecular identifiers. Priming of cDNA synthesis was performed from both the TCR alpha and TCR beta constant segments. Libraries were amplified in two PCR steps, with sample barcodes and sequencing adapters added in the second step. Sequencing of libraries was performed on Illumina HiSeq 2500 (2x100 bp) or NovaSeq (2x150 bp). The source study handled its data this way. Reads were demultiplexed and collapsed into UMI consensus sequences with MIGEC, and V(D)J alignment was performed with MiXCR. Vaccine-responding clonotypes were defined with edgeR using replicate PBMC samples, requiring FDR below 0.01 and a log2 fold change above 5 up to day 15. Each bulk clonotype was labeled CD4 or CD8 based on which sequenced repertoire, CD4 or CD8, contained the clonotype at higher abundance. TCRdb reran the public reads through fastp at Q25 and MiXCR, keeping productive beta chains. Entries are consolidated by CDR3 protein sequence, retaining the most common genes and DNA. The V and J calls were not made by the authors but by TCRdb's processing. The sample table shows some 150,000 distinct CDR3 sequences, and approximately 10% are seen once. The biggest ten clones account for about a third of the sample.

The treatment or condition tag for this specimen amounts to: live attenuated yellow fever vaccine strain. A standard Ficoll-Paque protocol was used to isolate PBMCs from peripheral blood. Dynabeads CD4 and CD8 positive selection kits were used to isolate the CD4 and CD8 T-cell fractions. TriZol was used to extract RNA from bulk PBMCs, CD4 and CD8 fractions, and dextramer-positive and dextramer-negative fractions. The rearrangement joined TRBV27 to TRBJ2-7; 8 of the junction bases match TRBD1. Sequencing was performed on CD8+ T cells sorted from PBMCs, taken 45 days after the yellow fever booster vaccination. The TCR originated in a man aged 18 to 35 who received the YFV17D yellow fever vaccine. The CDR3 reads as follows: CASSLGQALSEQYF. The DNA sequence is as follows: TGTGCCAGCAGTTTGGGACAGGCCCTCTCCGAGCAGTACTTC.